This T cell receptor (beta chain) was captured in a study of CD8 T cells in ankylosing spondylitis. In TCRdb, the 5' RACE reads were re-called with MiXCR into one record per CDR3 protein. The sample includes approximately 200,000 distinct CDR3 sequences, about 13% of them seen just once. Study observations and caveats: Researchers report that disease-linked clones proved CD8+ and relatively rare in peripheral blood.

Germline CDR1 PRHDT, CDR2 FYEKMQ (reference sequence). The ends were cut back, 3 bases at V and 8 bases at J, with 8 bases in the middle. This CDR3 is built from 12 residues. This clonotype was recorded a few times. The antigen remains undetermined. This TCR was recovered from a male donor with ankylosing spondylitis or in good health (not recorded which). Sequenced sample: blood, either unsorted or a sorted T cell fraction (not recorded which). The chain is built from TRBV13 and TRBJ2-1; unclear D gene. CDR3 DNA sequence: TGTGCCAGCAGCTTCACCCGCGATGAGCAGTTCTTC. This translates into CASSFTRDEQFF. The whole variable domain, filled in from reference TRBV13 and TRBJ2-1, reads AAGVIQSPRHLIKEKRETATLKCYPIPRHDTVYWYQQGPGQDPQFLISFYEKMQSDKGSIPDRFSAQQFSDYHSELNMSSLELGDSALYFCASSFTRDEQFFGPGTRLTVL.